Shown below are 18 T cell receptor beta chains from a single sample sequenced in a study of shared clonotypes between healthy human individuals. TCRdb's copy holds only in-frame clones and misses some; the assay was immunoSEQ multiplex PCR. Here the sample spans 800,000 to 1,200,000 clones, around 78% being singletons. Material: memory CD4+ T cells from PBMCs. Indicated subset: CD45RA-negative fraction. These receptors all stem from a man between 18 and 29 years old in good health. Some clones in this sample may be carry-over from other donors' samples.

The chain links TRBV28 to TRBJ1-4, with 9 bases lining up with TRBD1. Germline CDR1 is MDHEN and CDR2 is SYDVKM. The CDR3 is 15 residues long. Trimming took 4 bases from V and 5 from J; bases not matched to a gene: 5. The CDR3 loop reads CASSSSTGGNEKLFF. The CDR3 DNA follows: TGTGCCAGCAGTTCCTCGACAGGGGGAAATGAAAAACTGTTTTTT.

This clone was found once. The chain combines TRBV5-4 with TRBJ2-5; 12 positions match TRBD2. Germline V gene lookup returns CDR1 SGHNT and CDR2 YYREEE (reference sequence). The length of the CDR3 is 15 residues. J lost 5 bases, V lost 2 bases, and 4 bases had no gene match. CDR3 DNA sequence: TGTGCCAGCAGCTTCTCTAGCGGGAGGGTGGAGACCCAGTACTTC. This encodes CASSFSSGRVETQYF. Supplemented by reference TRBV5-4 and TRBJ2-5, the full variable domain reads ETGVTQSPTHLIKTRGQQVTLRCSSQSGHNTVSWYQQALGQGPQFIFQYYREEENGRGNFPPRFSGLQFPNYSSELNVNALELDDSALYLCASSFSSGRVETQYFGPGTRLLVL.

Worth noting for this clone: The same CDR3 arises from other DNA sequences in this sample as well. The V gene is TRBV18, the J gene TRBJ2-2; D is ambiguous. The germline V gene encodes CDR1 KGHSH and CDR2 LQKENI. Trimming pared 4 bases from V and 3 bases from J, leaving 3 bases between. The length of the CDR3 is 12 residues. CDR3 sequence (DNA): TGTGCCAGCTCACTCGACACCGGGGAGCTGTTTTTT. This sequence encodes CASSLDTGELFF. Looking up the rest from reference TRBV18 and TRBJ2-2 gives the full variable domain: NAGVMQNPRHLVRRRGQEARLRCSPMKGHSHVYWYRQLPEEGLKFMVYLQKENIIDESGMPKERFSAEFPKEGPSILRIQQVVRGDSAAYFCASSLDTGELFFGEGSRLTVL.

The V gene is TRBV18, the J gene TRBJ2-1; D could derive from TRBD1 or TRBD2 (5 bases each). Trimming took off 2 bases at V and 8 bases at J, with 16 bases between the two ends. CDR1 and CDR2 from the germline V gene are KGHSH and LQKENI. The CDR3 sequence is 15 residues long. Here the CDR3 DNA reads TGTGCCAGCTCACCATCTCTATTCGGGGACCATGAGCAGTTCTTC. Encoded protein: CASSPSLFGDHEQFF.

The rearrangement uses TRBV21-1 and TRBJ2-7; the D call in the table, TRBD2, was not verified against the DNA. TRBV21-1 is an annotated pseudogene. This CDR3 has 16 residues. The CDR3 is CASSNWSSGYSYEQYF. The CDR3 nucleotides are TGTGCCAGCAGCAACTGGTCTAGCGGTTACTCCTACGAGCAGTACTTC.

The chain recombines TRBV30 with TRBJ2-1; a possible D gene is TRBD2 (6 bases). Germline lookup yields CDR1 GTSNPN and CDR2 SVGIG (reference sequence). The CDR3 length is 14 residues. The V gene lost 4 bases and the J gene lost 9 bases, with 19 bases spanning the gap. CDR3 nucleotides: TGTGCCTGGACCCGATGGAGGGAGCATGGTGAGCAGTTCTTC. The encoded protein is CAWTRWREHGEQFF.

The rearrangement joins TRBV2 to TRBJ2-3, with TRBD1 identical over 7 bases. Looked up from germline, CDR1 is SNHLY and CDR2 is FYNNEI. This CDR3 comprises 13 residues. V lost 4 bases to trimming and J lost 6 bases; unmatched junction nucleotides: 4. CDR3 nucleotides: TGTGCCAGCAGTGCTCAGGGGGTGGATACGCAGTATTTT. Translation: CASSAQGVDTQYF.

The V gene is TRBV5-4, the J gene TRBJ2-1; a weak D match, TRBD2 (6 bases). Trimming cost V 4 bases and J 0 bases, with 14 bases left between them. In germline, CDR1 is SGHNT, CDR2 YYREEE (reference sequence). The CDR3 covers 16 residues. The CDR3 nucleotides read TGTGCCAGCAGCGTCAGCGGGCCGAGCTCCTACAATGAGCAGTTCTTC. It translates to CASSVSGPSSYNEQFF.

This rearrangement joins TRBV15 to TRBJ2-2; tentative D call: TRBD2 (5 bases). This CDR3 has 17 amino acids. Trimming took 1 base from V and 5 from J, leaving 17 bases between them. Germline values: CDR1 LNHNV, CDR2 YYDKDF (reference sequence). The DNA of the CDR3 is TGTGCCACCAGCAGAGCCTTGGACTTCCTGGGAACCGGGGAGCTGTTTTTT. This codes for CATSRALDFLGTGELFF.

The rearrangement joins TRBV4-3 to TRBJ2-3, with 7 bases aligning to TRBD2. The CDR3 is 15 residues long. V trimming: 0 bases; J trimming: 4 bases; junction bases outside the gene matches: 4. Germline V gives CDR1 LGHNA, CDR2 YSLEER. The CDR3 coding sequence is TGCGCCAGCAGCCAAGAAAGGGCGGGGGCAGATACGCAGTATTTT. It yields the protein CASSQERAGADTQYF.

The CDR3 sequence: CASSYSSGGAIYEQYF. Here the CDR3 DNA reads TGTGCCAGCAGTTACTCGTCAGGGGGCGCGATCTACGAGCAGTACTTC. The chain combines TRBV6-6 with TRBJ2-7, with 8 bases aligning to TRBD1. This CDR3 is 16 amino acids long. Looked up from germline, CDR1 is MNHNY and CDR2 is SVGAGI (reference sequence). V dropped 0 bases and J dropped 3; count of bases not matched to a gene: 7.

The CDR3 sequence: CASSDGQGYTEAFF. The CDR3 coding sequence is TGTGCCAGCTCGGATGGACAGGGCTACACTGAAGCTTTCTTT. This chain connects TRBV18 to TRBJ1-1; 8 nucleotides match TRBD1. Germline values: CDR1 KGHSH, CDR2 LQKENI. The CDR3 has 14 amino acids. The V segment lost 6 bases and the J segment 3 bases; nucleotides outside the gene matches: 6.

The chain uses TRBV19 and TRBJ2-2; D gene uncertain. Germline V gives CDR1 LNHDA, CDR2 SQIVND (reference sequence). V was shortened by 3 bases and J by 3 bases, with 8 bases between the two germline ends. This CDR3 region has 14 residues. CDR3 in DNA: TGTGCCAGTAGTATTCACTCGTACACCGGGGAGCTGTTTTTT. Amino acid sequence: CASSIHSYTGELFF.

Comment on this clone: A read error may explain this, as a much larger clone is one base away. V and J are TRBV11-1 and TRBJ2-3; no firm D call. The CDR3 is 11 residues long. Germline V gene sequence: CDR1 SGHAT, CDR2 FQDESV (reference sequence). Trimming pared 0 bases from V and 5 bases from J, leaving 0 bases between. CDR3 nucleotides: TGTGCCAGCAGCTTAGCAGATACGCAGTATTTT. Its protein is CASSLADTQYF.

The V call is TRBV29-1, the J call TRBJ1-5, with D unclear. The V gene lost 1 base and the J gene lost 4 bases, with 11 bases spanning the gap. Germline V gives CDR1 SQVTM, CDR2 ANQGSEA. The CDR3 runs 14 residues. CDR3 DNA sequence: TGCAGCGTTGAAGGTTCCGGGGTAAATCAGCCCCAGCATTTT. It encodes CSVEGSGVNQPQHF.

The genes are TRBV5-1 and TRBJ2-1; 10 nucleotides align to TRBD2. CDR1 and CDR2 from the germline V gene are SGHRS and YFSETQ. Unmatched junction bases numbered 8, after V lost 2 bases and J lost 0 bases. The CDR3 length is 18 residues. The CDR3 DNA sequence: TGCGCCAGCAGCTTCATAGCGGGAGGTTTTAGCTCCTACAATGAGCAGTTCTTC. This gives the protein CASSFIAGGFSSYNEQFF.

The chain combines TRBV30 with TRBJ1-5; no clear D gene. The CDR3 contains 13 residues. The V end lost 2 bases, the J end lost 4 bases, and 9 bases lay between the germline ends. Germline assignment: CDR1 GTSNPN and CDR2 SVGIG (reference sequence). The DNA for the CDR3 is TGTGCCTGGAGTAAACGGTTAAATCAGCCCCAGCATTTT. As protein: CAWSKRLNQPQHF. The full variable domain, its missing parts supplied by reference TRBV30 and TRBJ1-5, is SQTIHQWPATLVQPVGSPLSLECTVEGTSNPNLYWYRQAAGRGLQLLFYSVGIGQISSEVPQNLSASRPQDRQFILSSKKLLLSDSGFYLCAWSKRLNQPQHFGDGTRLSIL.

A word on this clone: Other DNA sequences of this sample code for an identical CDR3. V usage is TRBV5-1 and J usage is TRBJ2-1; D perhaps matches TRBD2 (6 bases). The CDR3 consists of 14 residues. CDR1 SGHRS and CDR2 YFSETQ come from the germline V gene. Trimming pared 4 bases from V and 4 bases from J, leaving 12 bases between. In DNA form, the CDR3 reads TGCGCCAGCAGCCTTGGAGGGCCGTACAATGAGCAGTTCTTC. This codes for CASSLGGPYNEQFF. The variable domain in full, completed from reference TRBV5-1 and TRBJ2-1, reads KAGVTQTPRYLIKTRGQQVTLSCSPISGHRSVSWYQQTPGQGLQFLFEYFSETQRNKGNFPGRFSGRQFSNSRSEMNVSTLELGDSALYLCASSLGGPYNEQFFGPGTRLTVL.